The TCR beta chain under discussion was sequenced for a study of blood T cell repertoires in COVID-19. Study overall: The study drew acute and convalescent COVID-19 samples from the United States, Italy and Spain. T cells, B-cell-depleted T cells, or PBMCs provided the cDNA or gDNA that served as material.

As handled by the study authors: Researchers report that nucleated cell counts were estimated from reference gene primer amplification. Measured with immunoSEQ multiplex PCR; TCRdb has only the in-frame clones, and not every one. V, J and clone size are taken as reported in that table, and D and trimming were inferred from the DNA itself. The sample contains more than 150,000 clones, 88% of which appear only once. With 2 bases removed from V and 2 bases from J, the gap between germline ends came to 10 bases. Germline-derived CDR1 and CDR2 are MNHEY and SVGAGI. This CDR3 comprises 15 residues. The sequence was collected from a man aged 65-85 years with active or convalescent COVID-19. Source material: peripheral blood. This chain joins TRBV6-5 and TRBJ2-1; weak D call: TRBD2 (6 bases). CDR3 nucleotide sequence: TGTGCCAGCAGTTACGAAGCGGGTCCCTACAATGAGCAGTTCTTC. It codes for CASSYEAGPYNEQFF.